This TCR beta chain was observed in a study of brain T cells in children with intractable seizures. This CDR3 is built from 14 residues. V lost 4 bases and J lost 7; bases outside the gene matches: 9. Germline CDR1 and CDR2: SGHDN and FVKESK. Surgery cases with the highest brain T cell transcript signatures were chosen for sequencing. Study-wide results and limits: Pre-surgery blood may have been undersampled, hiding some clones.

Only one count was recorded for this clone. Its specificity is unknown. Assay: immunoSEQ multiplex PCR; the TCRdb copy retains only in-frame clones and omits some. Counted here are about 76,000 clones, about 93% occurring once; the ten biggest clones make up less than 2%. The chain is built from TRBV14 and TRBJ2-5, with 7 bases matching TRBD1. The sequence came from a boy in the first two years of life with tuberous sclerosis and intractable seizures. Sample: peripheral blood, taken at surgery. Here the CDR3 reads CASSPRQGGGTQYF. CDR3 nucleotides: TGTGCCAGCAGCCCTAGACAGGGTGGTGGGACCCAGTACTTC.